What follows are 2 T cell receptor beta chains derived from one specimen sequenced in a study of blood T cell repertoires in COVID-19. Method: immunoSEQ multiplex PCR; TCRdb's copy keeps in-frame clones and lacks some. Among over 150,000 clones, around 73% were seen once, and the ten largest hold around a sixth. Source material: PBMCs or T cells enriched from blood (not recorded which). The receptors shown here come from a woman aged 45-60 years who had recovered from COVID-19.

This chain's CDR3 is CASSATPRGDRVGGYTF. The CDR3 DNA reads TGTGCCAGCAGCGCAACGCCAAGGGGGGACAGGGTAGGTGGCTACACCTTC. V usage is TRBV9 and J usage is TRBJ1-2; TRBD1 agrees at 9 bases. CDR3 length: 17 amino acids. From germline, CDR1 is SGDLS and CDR2 YYNGEE. With V trimmed by 3 bases and J by 7 bases, 16 bases remained unmatched.

V usage is TRBV3-1 (or the pseudogene TRBV3-2) and J usage is TRBJ2-1, with D hard to call. Germline V gene data show CDR1 as LGHDT and CDR2 as YNNKEL (reference sequence). The CDR3 is 15 residues long. Trimming stripped 3 bases from V and 0 bases from J, with 9 bases between. As DNA, the CDR3 is TGTGCCAGCAGCCAGCGGTGGAGCTCCTACAATGAGCAGTTCTTC. Protein sequence: CASSQRWSSYNEQFF.